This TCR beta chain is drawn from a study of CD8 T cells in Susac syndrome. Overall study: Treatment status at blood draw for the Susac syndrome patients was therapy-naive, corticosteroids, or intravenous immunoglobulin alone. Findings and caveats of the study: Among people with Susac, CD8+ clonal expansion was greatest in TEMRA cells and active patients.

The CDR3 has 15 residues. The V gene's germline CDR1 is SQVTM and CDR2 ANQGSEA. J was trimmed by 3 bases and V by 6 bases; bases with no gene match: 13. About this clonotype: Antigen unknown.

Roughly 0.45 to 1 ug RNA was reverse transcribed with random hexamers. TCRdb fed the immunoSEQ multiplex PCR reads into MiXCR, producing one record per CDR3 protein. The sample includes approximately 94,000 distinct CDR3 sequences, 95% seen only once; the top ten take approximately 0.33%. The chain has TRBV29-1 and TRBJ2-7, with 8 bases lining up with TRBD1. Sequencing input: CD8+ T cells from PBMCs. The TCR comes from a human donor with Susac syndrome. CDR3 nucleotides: TGCAGCGTAGCCGAGGACAGGGTAGGTTTCTACGAGCAGTACTTC. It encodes CSVAEDRVGFYEQYF.